This TCR beta chain was recorded in a study of response to subunit inactivated influenza vaccine. Findings and caveats of the study: It was the authors' suggestion that each seasonal influenza vaccination recruits few new T cells.

This clonotype was recorded many times. Its antigen is not identified. Germline loops: CDR1 SGHAT, CDR2 FQNNGV. The CDR3 extends over 13 amino acids. Trimming removed 5 bases at V and 4 bases at J, with 11 bases between. TCRdb redid the calling of the RT-PCR reads with MiXCR, one entry per CDR3 protein. The table includes about 780,000 distinct CDR3 sequences, about 18% detected once. The sequenced sample was PBMCs from blood, obtained 5 days after vaccination. The gene calls are TRBV11-2 and TRBJ1-2; D is ambiguous. The receptor's source is a man aged 50 or older who received an inactivated influenza vaccine. The CDR3 coding sequence is TGTGCCAGCAGCCAAGCCGGTCGCTATGGCTACACCTTC. Amino acid sequence: CASSQAGRYGYTF.